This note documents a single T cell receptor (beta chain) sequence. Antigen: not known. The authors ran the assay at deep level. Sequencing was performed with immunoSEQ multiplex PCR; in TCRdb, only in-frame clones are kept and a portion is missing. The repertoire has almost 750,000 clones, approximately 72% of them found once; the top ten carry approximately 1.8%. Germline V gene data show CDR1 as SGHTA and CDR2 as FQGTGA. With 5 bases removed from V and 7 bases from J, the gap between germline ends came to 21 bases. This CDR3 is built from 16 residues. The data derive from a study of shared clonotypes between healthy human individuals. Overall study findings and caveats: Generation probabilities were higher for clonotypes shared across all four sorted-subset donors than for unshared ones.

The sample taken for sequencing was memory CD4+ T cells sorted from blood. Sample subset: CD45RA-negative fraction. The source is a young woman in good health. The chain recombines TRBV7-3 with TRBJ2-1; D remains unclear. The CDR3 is CASSTGVALGANEQFF. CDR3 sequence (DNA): TGTGCCAGCAGCACTGGGGTAGCCCTAGGTGCTAATGAGCAGTTCTTC.